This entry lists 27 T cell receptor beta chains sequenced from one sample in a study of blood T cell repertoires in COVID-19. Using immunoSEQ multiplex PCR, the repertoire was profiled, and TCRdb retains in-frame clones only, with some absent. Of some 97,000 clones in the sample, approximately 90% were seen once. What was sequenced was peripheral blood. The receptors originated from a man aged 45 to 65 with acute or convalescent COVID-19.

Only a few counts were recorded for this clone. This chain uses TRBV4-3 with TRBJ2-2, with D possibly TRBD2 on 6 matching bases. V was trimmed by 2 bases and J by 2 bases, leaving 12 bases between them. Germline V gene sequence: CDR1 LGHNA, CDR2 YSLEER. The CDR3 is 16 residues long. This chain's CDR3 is CASSQLTSTNTGELFF. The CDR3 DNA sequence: TGCGCCAGCAGCCAATTGACTAGTACTAACACCGGGGAGCTGTTTTTT.

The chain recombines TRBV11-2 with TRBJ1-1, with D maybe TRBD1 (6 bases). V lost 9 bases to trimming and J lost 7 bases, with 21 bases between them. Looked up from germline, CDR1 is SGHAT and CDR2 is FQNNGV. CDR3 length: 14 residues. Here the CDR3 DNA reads TGTGCCAGTTTTCGACCGGGGGGCATGGATGAAGCTTTCTTT. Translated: CASFRPGGMDEAFF.

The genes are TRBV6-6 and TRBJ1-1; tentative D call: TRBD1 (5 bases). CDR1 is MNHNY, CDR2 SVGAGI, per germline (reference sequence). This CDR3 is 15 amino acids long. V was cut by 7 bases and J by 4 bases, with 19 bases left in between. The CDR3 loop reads CASTPGGAVGTEAFF. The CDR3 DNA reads TGTGCCAGCACGCCGGGAGGGGCGGTGGGCACTGAAGCTTTCTTT.

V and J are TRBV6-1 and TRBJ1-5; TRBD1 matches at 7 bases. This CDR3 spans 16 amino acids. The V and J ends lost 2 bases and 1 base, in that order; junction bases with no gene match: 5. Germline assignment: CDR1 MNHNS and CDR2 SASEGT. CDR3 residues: CASSETPGQSNQPQHF. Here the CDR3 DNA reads TGTGCCAGCAGTGAAACCCCGGGACAGAGCAATCAGCCCCAGCATTTT.

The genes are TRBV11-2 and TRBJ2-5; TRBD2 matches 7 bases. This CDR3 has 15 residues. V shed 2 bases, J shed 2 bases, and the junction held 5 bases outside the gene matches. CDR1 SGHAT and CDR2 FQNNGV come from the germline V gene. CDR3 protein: CASSLMTSRQETQYF. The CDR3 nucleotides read TGTGCCAGCAGCTTAATGACTAGCAGACAAGAGACCCAGTACTTC.

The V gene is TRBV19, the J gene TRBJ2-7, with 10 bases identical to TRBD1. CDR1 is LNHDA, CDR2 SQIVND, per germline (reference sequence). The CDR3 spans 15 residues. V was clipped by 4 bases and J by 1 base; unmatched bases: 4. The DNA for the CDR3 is TGTGCCAGTAGTACCGGGACAGGGGTATCCTACGAGCAGTACTTC. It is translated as CASSTGTGVSYEQYF. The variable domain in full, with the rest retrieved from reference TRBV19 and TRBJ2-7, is DGGITQSPKYLFRKEGQNVTLSCEQNLNHDAMYWYRQDPGQGLRLIYYSQIVNDFQKGDIAEGYSVSREKKESFPLTVTSAQKNPTAFYLCASSTGTGVSYEQYFGPGTRLTVT.

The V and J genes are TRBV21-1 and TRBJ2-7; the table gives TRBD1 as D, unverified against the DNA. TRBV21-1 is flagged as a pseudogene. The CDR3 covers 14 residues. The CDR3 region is CASSKGQGTYEQYF. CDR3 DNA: TGTGCCAGCAGCAAAGGCCAGGGCACTTACGAGCAGTACTTC.

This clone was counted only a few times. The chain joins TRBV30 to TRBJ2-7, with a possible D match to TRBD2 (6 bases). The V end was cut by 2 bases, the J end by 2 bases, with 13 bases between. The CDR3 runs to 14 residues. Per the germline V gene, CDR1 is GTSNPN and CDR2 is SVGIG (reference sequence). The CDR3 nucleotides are TGTGCCTGGAGTCCGGGGGTAGCGCCCTACGAGCAGTACTTC. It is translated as CAWSPGVAPYEQYF.

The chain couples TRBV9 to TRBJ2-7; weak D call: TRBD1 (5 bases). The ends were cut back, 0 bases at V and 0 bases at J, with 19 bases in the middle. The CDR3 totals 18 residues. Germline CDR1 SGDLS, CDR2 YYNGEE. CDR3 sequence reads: CASSVGVGKGFTSYEQYF. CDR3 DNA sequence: TGTGCCAGCAGCGTAGGGGTGGGGAAGGGGTTCACCTCCTACGAGCAGTACTTC.

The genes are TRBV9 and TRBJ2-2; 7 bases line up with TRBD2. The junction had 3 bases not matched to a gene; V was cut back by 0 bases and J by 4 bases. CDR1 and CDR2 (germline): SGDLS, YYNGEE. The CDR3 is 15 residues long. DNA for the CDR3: TGTGCCAGCAGCGTAGTGGCGGGAGTCACCGGGGAGCTGTTTTTT. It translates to CASSVVAGVTGELFF.

CDR3 DNA: TGCGCCAGCCAAAGAACAGGGGGGACCATGAACACTGAAGCTTTCTTT. Translated, it gives CASQRTGGTMNTEAFF. The V call is TRBV5-1, the J call TRBJ1-1, with 8 positions matching TRBD1. The V gene end was trimmed by 7 bases and the J gene end by 0 bases; junction bases not matched to a gene: 11. The CDR3 is 16 amino acids. Germline V gene data show CDR1 as SGHRS and CDR2 as YFSETQ.

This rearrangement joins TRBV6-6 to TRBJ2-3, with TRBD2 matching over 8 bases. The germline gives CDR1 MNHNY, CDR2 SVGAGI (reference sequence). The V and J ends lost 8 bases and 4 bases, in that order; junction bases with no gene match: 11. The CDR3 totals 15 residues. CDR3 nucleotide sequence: TGTGCCAGCTGTCGAGCGGGAGCATCTTCAGATACGCAGTATTTT. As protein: CASCRAGASSDTQYF.

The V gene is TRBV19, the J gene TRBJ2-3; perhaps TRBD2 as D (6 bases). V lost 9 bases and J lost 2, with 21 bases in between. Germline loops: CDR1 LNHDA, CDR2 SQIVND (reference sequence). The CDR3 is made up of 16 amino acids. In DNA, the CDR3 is TGTGCCAGCAATAGGGGCCAGCGGGCCCCCACAGATACGCAGTATTTT. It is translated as CASNRGQRAPTDTQYF. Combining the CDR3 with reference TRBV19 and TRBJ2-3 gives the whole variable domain DGGITQSPKYLFRKEGQNVTLSCEQNLNHDAMYWYRQDPGQGLRLIYYSQIVNDFQKGDIAEGYSVSREKKESFPLTVTSAQKNPTAFYLCASNRGQRAPTDTQYFGPGTRLTVL.

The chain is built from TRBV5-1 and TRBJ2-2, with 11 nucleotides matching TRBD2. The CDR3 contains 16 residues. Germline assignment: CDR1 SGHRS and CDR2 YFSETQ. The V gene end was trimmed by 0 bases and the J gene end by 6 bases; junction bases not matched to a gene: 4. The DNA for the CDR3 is TGCGCCAGCAGCTTGGGACTAGCGGGAACCCCCGGGGAGCTGTTTTTT. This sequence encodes CASSLGLAGTPGELFF.

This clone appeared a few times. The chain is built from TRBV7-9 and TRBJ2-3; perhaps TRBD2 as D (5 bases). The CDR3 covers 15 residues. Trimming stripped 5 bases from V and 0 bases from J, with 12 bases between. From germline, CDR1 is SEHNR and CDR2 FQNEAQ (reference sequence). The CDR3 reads CASSTVGVSTDTQYF. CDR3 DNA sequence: TGTGCCAGCAGCACCGTCGGGGTGAGCACAGATACGCAGTATTTT.

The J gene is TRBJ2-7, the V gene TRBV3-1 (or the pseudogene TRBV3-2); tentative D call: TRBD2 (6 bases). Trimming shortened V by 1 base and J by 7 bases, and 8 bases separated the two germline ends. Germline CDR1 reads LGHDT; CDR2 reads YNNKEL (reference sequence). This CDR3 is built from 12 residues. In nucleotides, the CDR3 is TGTGCCAGCAGCCAAGGACTAGGGGAGCAGTACTTC. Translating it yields CASSQGLGEQYF.

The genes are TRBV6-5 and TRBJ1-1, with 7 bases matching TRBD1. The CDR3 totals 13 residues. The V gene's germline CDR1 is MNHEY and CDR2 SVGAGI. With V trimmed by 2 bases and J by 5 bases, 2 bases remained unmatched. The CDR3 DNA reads TGTGCCAGCAGTTACAGGGGGCTTACTGAAGCTTTCTTT. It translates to CASSYRGLTEAFF.

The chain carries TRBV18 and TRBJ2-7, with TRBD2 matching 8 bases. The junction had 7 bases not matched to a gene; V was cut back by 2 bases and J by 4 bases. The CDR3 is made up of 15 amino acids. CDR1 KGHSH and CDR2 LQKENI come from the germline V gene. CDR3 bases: TGTGCCAGCTCACCAATGTCTAGCGGGTTGTACGAGCAGTACTTC. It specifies CASSPMSSGLYEQYF.

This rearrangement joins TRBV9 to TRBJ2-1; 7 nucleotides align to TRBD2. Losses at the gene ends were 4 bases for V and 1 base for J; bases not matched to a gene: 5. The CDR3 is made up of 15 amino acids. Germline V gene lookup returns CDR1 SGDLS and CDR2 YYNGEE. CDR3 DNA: TGTGCCAGCAGCTCGAGCGGGACTTCCTACAATGAGCAGTTCTTC. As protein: CASSSSGTSYNEQFF.

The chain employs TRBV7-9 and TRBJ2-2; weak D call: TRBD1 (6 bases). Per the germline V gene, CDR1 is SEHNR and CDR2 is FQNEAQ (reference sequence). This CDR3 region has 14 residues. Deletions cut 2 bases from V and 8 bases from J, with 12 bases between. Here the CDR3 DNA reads TGTGCCAGCAGCTTAAACCTGGGGGCTGGGGAGCTGTTTTTT. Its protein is CASSLNLGAGELFF.

The CDR3 nucleotides are TGTGCCAGCAGCCAAAGACCTAGCGGGAGCGAGGATACGCAGTATTTT. It specifies CASSQRPSGSEDTQYF. This chain joins TRBV3-1 (or the pseudogene TRBV3-2) and TRBJ2-3; 10 nucleotides align to TRBD2. Trimming cost V 2 bases and J 6 bases; bases outside gene matches: 8. This CDR3 has 16 amino acids. Germline lookup yields CDR1 LGHDT and CDR2 YNNKEL (reference sequence).

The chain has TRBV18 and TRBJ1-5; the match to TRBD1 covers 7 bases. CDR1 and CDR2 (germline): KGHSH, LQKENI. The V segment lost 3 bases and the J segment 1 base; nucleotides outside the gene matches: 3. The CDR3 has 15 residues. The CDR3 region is CASSPGTESNQPQHF. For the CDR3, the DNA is TGTGCCAGCTCACCCGGGACAGAGAGCAATCAGCCCCAGCATTTT.

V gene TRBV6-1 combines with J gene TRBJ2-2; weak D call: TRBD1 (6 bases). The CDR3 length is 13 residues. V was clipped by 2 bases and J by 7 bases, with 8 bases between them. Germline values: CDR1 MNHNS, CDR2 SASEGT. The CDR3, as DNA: TGTGCCAGCAGTGAAACAGGGTTCGGGGAGCTGTTTTTT. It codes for CASSETGFGELFF.

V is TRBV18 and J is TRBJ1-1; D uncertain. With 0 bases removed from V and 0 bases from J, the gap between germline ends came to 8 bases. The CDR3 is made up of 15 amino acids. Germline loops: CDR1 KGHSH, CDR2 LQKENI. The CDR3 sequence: CASSPPQLMNTEAFF. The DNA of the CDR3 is TGTGCCAGCTCACCACCACAGCTAATGAACACTGAAGCTTTCTTT.

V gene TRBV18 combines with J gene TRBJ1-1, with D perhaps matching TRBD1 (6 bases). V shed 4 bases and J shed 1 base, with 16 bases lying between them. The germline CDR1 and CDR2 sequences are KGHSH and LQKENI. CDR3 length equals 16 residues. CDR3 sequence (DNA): TGTGCCAGCTCACGGGAACAGGTACAGGGGAACACTGAAGCTTTCTTT. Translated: CASSREQVQGNTEAFF.

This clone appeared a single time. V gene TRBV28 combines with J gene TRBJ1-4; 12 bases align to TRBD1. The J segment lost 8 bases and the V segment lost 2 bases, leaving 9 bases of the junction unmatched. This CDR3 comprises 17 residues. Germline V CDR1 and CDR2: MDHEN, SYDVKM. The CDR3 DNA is TGTGCCAGCAGTTTAAGGCCCCCCGGGACAGGGGGCGAAAAACTGTTTTTT. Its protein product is CASSLRPPGTGGEKLFF. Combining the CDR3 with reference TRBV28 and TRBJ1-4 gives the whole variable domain DVKVTQSSRYLVKRTGEKVFLECVQDMDHENMFWYRQDPGLGLRLIYFSYDVKMKEKGDIPEGYSVSREKKERFSLILESASTNQTSMYLCASSLRPPGTGGEKLFFGSGTQLSVL.

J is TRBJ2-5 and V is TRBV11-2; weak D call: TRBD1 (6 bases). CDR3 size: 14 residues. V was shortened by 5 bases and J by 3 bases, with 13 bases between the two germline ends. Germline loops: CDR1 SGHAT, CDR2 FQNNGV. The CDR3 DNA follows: TGTGCCAGCAGCCTCAGGGGTGATGAAGAGACCCAGTACTTC. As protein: CASSLRGDEETQYF.